This is a list of T cell receptor beta chains from one sample in a study of blood T cell repertoires in COVID-19. The table came from immunoSEQ multiplex PCR; TCRdb's copy has only in-frame clones and leaves some out. Of tens of thousands of clones listed, roughly nine tenths were seen once; the top ten hold almost 5%. Specimen: peripheral blood. The origin of the receptors is a woman in her fifties or sixties with active COVID-19. Each CDR3 is given with its conserved first and last residue. The order of the fields is J gene, D gene, clone size, V gene, CDR3 protein, CDR3 DNA. D genes are given only for firm matches. The size entry is marked missing in some rows and otherwise reads once, few, many or a size class.

J gene: TRBJ2-1; D gene: TRBD2; clone size: .; V gene: TRBV4-2; CDR3 protein: CASSQDRTSGTNEQFF; CDR3 DNA: TGTGCCAGCAGCCAAGATCGGACTAGCGGGACCAATGAGCAGTTCTTC
J gene: TRBJ2-7; D gene: .; clone size: .; V gene: TRBV5-1; CDR3 protein: CASTPAGGSGQYF; CDR3 DNA: TGCGCCAGCACCCCAGCCGGAGGCTCGGGGCAGTACTTC
J gene: TRBJ1-1; D gene: .; clone size: .; V gene: TRBV6-5; CDR3 protein: CASFPDTSNTEAFF; CDR3 DNA: TGTGCCAGCTTCCCTGACACCTCGAACACTGAAGCTTTCTTT
J gene: TRBJ1-1; D gene: .; clone size: .; V gene: TRBV19; CDR3 protein: CASSKDSLLTEAFF; CDR3 DNA: TGTGCCAGTAGTAAGGACAGCCTGCTGACTGAAGCTTTCTTT
J gene: TRBJ2-1; D gene: .; clone size: .; V gene: TRBV27; CDR3 protein: CASSISGRNEQFF; CDR3 DNA: TGTGCCAGCAGTATATCAGGGAGGAATGAGCAGTTCTTC
J gene: TRBJ2-5; D gene: TRBD2; clone size: .; V gene: TRBV29-1; CDR3 protein: CSVPRTSGVQETQYF; CDR3 DNA: TGCAGCGTTCCAAGGACTAGCGGGGTGCAAGAGACCCAGTACTTC
J gene: TRBJ2-4; D gene: .; clone size: few; V gene: TRBV5-1; CDR3 protein: CASSGFLIGEENIQYF; CDR3 DNA: TGCGCCAGCAGCGGTTTCCTCATTGGGGAGGAAAACATTCAGTACTTC
J gene: TRBJ1-2; D gene: .; clone size: .; V gene: TRBV28; CDR3 protein: CASRQGEVGTGYTF; CDR3 DNA: TGTGCCAGCAGACAGGGTGAGGTGGGAACTGGCTACACCTTC
J gene: TRBJ1-1; D gene: .; clone size: once; V gene: TRBV15; CDR3 protein: CATSRGQLRTGTEAFF; CDR3 DNA: TGTGCCACCAGCCGTGGACAGTTACGAACAGGTACTGAAGCTTTCTTT
J gene: TRBJ2-1; D gene: TRBD2; clone size: .; V gene: TRBV19; CDR3 protein: CASRVAGGNEQFF; CDR3 DNA: TGTGCCAGTAGGGTAGCGGGAGGCAATGAGCAGTTCTTC
J gene: TRBJ1-2; D gene: .; clone size: .; V gene: TRBV21-1; CDR3 protein: CASSTRVTNYGYTF; CDR3 DNA: TGTGCCAGCAGCACCAGGGTAACTAACTATGGCTACACCTTC
J gene: TRBJ2-1; D gene: .; clone size: .; V gene: TRBV3-1/TRBV3-2; CDR3 protein: CASSQSFSYNEQFF; CDR3 DNA: TGTGCCAGCAGCCAGAGCTTCTCCTACAATGAGCAGTTCTTC
J gene: TRBJ2-1; D gene: TRBD2; clone size: .; V gene: TRBV4-2; CDR3 protein: CASSQVTPGRDNEQFF; CDR3 DNA: TGTGCCAGCAGCCAAGTAACCCCCGGGAGGGACAATGAGCAGTTCTTC
J gene: TRBJ2-6; D gene: .; clone size: .; V gene: TRBV6-2/TRBV6-3; CDR3 protein: CASSQAGSGANVLTF; CDR3 DNA: TGTGCCAGCAGTCAAGCAGGGTCTGGGGCCAACGTCCTGACTTTC
J gene: TRBJ1-2; D gene: .; clone size: .; V gene: TRBV28; CDR3 protein: CAGGELGYGYTF; CDR3 DNA: TGTGCTGGGGGGGAGCTCGGCTATGGCTACACCTTC
J gene: TRBJ2-1; D gene: TRBD2; clone size: .; V gene: TRBV11-1; CDR3 protein: CASSPKREGSRGEQFF; CDR3 DNA: TGTGCCAGCAGCCCGAAGCGGGAGGGCTCAAGGGGTGAGCAGTTCTTC
J gene: TRBJ1-2; D gene: TRBD1; clone size: .; V gene: TRBV5-8; CDR3 protein: CASILGDRGPYGYTF; CDR3 DNA: TGTGCCAGCATCCTCGGGGACAGGGGGCCTTATGGCTACACCTTC
J gene: TRBJ2-6; D gene: TRBD1; clone size: .; V gene: TRBV7-2; CDR3 protein: CASTRDRGTFGANVLTF; CDR3 DNA: TGTGCCAGCACCAGGGACAGGGGGACCTTTGGGGCCAACGTCCTGACTTTC
J gene: TRBJ2-7; D gene: TRBD2; clone size: .; V gene: TRBV28; CDR3 protein: CASSFLAGASYEQYF; CDR3 DNA: TGTGCCAGCAGTTTTCTAGCGGGAGCCTCCTACGAGCAGTACTTC
J gene: TRBJ2-3; D gene: TRBD2; clone size: .; V gene: TRBV5-4; CDR3 protein: CASSQTSGRYTDTQYF; CDR3 DNA: TGTGCCAGCAGCCAGACTAGCGGGAGGTATACAGATACGCAGTATTTT
J gene: TRBJ1-5; D gene: .; clone size: .; V gene: TRBV6-1; CDR3 protein: CASSEMPGNLGNQPQHF; CDR3 DNA: TGTGCCAGCAGTGAAATGCCGGGGAATTTGGGCAATCAGCCCCAGCATTTT
J gene: TRBJ2-7; D gene: TRBD2; clone size: .; V gene: TRBV2; CDR3 protein: CASAGGLAGGEQYF; CDR3 DNA: TGTGCCAGCGCGGGGGGACTAGCGGGAGGCGAGCAGTACTTC